This T cell receptor (beta chain) originates from a study of OX40 agonist ivuxolimab in advanced cancers. Whole-study context: Intravenous ivuxolimab was administered to patients every 2 weeks at 0.01 to 10 mg/kg. Checkpoint inhibitors had been given previously to 35% to 50% of patients. Study findings and constraints: There was clonal expansion of CD4+ and CD8+ blood T cells by week 6 at 0.1 to 3.0 mg/kg.

In regard to this clone: Its antigen remains unidentified.

Some clones are missing from TCRdb's copy, which holds only in-frame ones; the method was immunoSEQ multiplex PCR. This table holds roughly 80,000 clones, 85% to 95% found once. Systemic immunosuppression or autoimmune disease history was grounds to exclude patients. The CDR3 runs to 13 residues. Germline CDR1 is LNHDA and CDR2 is SQIVND (reference sequence). With 6 bases removed from V and 1 base from J, the gap between germline ends came to 9 bases. This receptor was taken from an adult with an advanced solid tumor such as melanoma, head and neck, liver or kidney cancer. This specimen consisted of CD4+ or CD8+ T cells sorted from blood, obtained in a trial of the OX40 agonist ivuxolimab. The V gene is TRBV19, the J gene TRBJ1-2, with TRBD1 as a possible D gene (6 bases). The CDR3 sequence is CASRQGLNYGYTF. CDR3 coding DNA: TGTGCCAGTAGACAGGGACTTAACTATGGCTACACCTTC.